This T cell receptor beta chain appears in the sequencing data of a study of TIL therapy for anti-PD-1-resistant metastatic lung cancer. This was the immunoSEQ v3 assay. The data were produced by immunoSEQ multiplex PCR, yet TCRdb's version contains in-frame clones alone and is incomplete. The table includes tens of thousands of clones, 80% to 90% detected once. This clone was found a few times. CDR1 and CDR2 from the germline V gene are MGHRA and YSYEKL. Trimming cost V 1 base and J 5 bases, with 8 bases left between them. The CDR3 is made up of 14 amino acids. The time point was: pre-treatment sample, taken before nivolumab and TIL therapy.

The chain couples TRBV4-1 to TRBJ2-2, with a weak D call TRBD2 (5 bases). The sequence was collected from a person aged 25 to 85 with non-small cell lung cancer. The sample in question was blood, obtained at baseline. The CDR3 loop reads CASSQGRGTGELFF. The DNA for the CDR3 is TGCGCCAGCAGCCAAGGACGAGGGACCGGGGAGCTGTTTTTT.